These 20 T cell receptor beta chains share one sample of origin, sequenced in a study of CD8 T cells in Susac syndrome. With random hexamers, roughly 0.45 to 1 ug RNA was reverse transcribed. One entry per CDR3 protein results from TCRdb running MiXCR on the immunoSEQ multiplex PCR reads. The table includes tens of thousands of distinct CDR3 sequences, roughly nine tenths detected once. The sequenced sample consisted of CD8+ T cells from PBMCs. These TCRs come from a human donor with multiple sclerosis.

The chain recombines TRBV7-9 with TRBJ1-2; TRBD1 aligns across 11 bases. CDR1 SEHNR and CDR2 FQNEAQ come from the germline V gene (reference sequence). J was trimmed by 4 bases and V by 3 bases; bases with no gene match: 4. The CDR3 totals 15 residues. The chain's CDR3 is CASSFGTGGPYGYTF. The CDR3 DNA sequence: TGTGCCAGCAGCTTCGGGACAGGGGGACCCTATGGCTACACCTTC.

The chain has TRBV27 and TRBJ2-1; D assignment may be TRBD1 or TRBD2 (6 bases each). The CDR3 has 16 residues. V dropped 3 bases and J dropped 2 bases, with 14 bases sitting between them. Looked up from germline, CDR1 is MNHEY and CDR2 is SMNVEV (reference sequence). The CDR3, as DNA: TGTGCCAGCAGTTTTGGGGGCGGGATGGCCTACAATGAGCAGTTCTTC. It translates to CASSFGGGMAYNEQFF.

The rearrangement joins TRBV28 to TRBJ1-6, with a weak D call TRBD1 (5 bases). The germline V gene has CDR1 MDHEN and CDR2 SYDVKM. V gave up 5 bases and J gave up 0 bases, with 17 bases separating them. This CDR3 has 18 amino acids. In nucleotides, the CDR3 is TGTGCCAGCAGTCCGGTGGGGACCGAACGCTCCTATAATTCACCCCTCCACTTT. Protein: CASSPVGTERSYNSPLHF.

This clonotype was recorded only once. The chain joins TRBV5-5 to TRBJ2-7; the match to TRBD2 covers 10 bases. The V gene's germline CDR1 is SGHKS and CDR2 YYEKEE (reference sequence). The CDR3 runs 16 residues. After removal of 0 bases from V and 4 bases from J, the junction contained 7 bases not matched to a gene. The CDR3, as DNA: TGTGCCAGCAGCTTGGTTCTAGCGGGAGTACAATACGAGCAGTACTTC. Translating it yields CASSLVLAGVQYEQYF.

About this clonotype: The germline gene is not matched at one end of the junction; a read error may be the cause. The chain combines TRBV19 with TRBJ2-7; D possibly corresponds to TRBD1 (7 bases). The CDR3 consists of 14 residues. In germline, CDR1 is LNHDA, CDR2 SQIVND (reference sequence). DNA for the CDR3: TGTGCCAGTACTATAACAGGGGACTCGGCCGAGCAGTACTTC. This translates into CASTITGDSAEQYF.

CDR3 loop: CASRSTGTGKNEQFF. CDR3 nucleotide sequence: TGTGCCAGCAGGAGCACCGGGACAGGGAAGAATGAGCAGTTCTTC. This chain joins TRBV6-2 or TRBV6-3 and TRBJ2-1; 9 bases are a match to TRBD1. CDR1 and CDR2 from the germline V gene are MNHEY and SVGEGT. J was trimmed by 7 bases and V by 6 bases; bases with no gene match: 10. This CDR3 has 15 residues.

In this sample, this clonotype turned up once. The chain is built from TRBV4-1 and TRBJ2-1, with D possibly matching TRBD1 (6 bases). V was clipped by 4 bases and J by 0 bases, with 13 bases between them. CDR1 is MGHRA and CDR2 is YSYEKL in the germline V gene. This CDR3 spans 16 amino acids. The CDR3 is CASSPTGVSSYNEQFF. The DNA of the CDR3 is TGCGCCAGCAGCCCGACAGGTGTCAGCTCCTACAATGAGCAGTTCTTC.

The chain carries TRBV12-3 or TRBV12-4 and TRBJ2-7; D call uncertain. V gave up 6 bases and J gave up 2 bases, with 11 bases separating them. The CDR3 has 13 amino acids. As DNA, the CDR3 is TGTGCCAGCAGACCAGGAACGACCTACGAGCAGTACTTC. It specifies CASRPGTTYEQYF.

The CDR3 sequence: CASSVADAAGTTYNEQFF. The CDR3 coding sequence is TGTGCCAGCAGCGTAGCAGACGCCGCCGGTACTACCTACAATGAGCAGTTCTTC. The rearrangement uses TRBV9 and TRBJ2-1; D not certain. The CDR3 consists of 18 residues. Trimming stripped 0 bases from V and 2 bases from J, with 18 bases between. The germline CDR1 and CDR2 sequences are SGDLS and YYNGEE.

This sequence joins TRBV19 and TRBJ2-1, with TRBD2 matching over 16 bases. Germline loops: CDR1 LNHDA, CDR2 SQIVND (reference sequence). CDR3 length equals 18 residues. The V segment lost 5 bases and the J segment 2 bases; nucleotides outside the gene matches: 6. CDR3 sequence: CASSPGTSGRVTYNEQFF. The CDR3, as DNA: TGTGCCAGTAGTCCCGGGACTAGCGGGAGGGTCACCTACAATGAGCAGTTCTTC.

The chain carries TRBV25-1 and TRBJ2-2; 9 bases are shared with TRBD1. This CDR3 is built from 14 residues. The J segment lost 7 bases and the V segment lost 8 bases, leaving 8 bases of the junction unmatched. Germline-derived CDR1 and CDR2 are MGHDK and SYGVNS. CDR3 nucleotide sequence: TGTGCCAGCTCGAACCAGACAGGGGGCGGGGAGCTGTTTTTT. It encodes CASSNQTGGGELFF.

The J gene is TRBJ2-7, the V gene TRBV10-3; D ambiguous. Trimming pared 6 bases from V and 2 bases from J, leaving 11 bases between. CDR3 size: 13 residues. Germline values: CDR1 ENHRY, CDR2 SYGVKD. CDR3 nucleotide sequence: TGTGCCATCAGCCTCGACAAGACCTACGAGCAGTACTTC. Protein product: CAISLDKTYEQYF.

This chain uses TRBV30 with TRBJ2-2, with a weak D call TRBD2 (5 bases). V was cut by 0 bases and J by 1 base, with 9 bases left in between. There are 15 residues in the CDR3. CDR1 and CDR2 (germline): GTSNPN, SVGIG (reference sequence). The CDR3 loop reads CAWSVADKNTGELFF. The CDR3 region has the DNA TGTGCCTGGAGTGTAGCGGATAAGAACACCGGGGAGCTGTTTTTT.

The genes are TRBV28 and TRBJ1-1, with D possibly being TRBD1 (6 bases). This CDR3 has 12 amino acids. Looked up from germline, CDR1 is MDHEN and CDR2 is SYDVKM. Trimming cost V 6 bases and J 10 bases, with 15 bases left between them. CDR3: CASSPTGRRAFF. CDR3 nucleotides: TGTGCCAGCAGCCCTACAGGGCGGCGAGCTTTCTTT.

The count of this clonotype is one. CDR3: CASSHKGLGLYNEQFF. In nucleotides, the CDR3 is TGTGCCAGCAGCCATAAGGGACTAGGCCTTTACAATGAGCAGTTCTTC. V is TRBV7-2 and J is TRBJ2-1, with 8 bases matching TRBD2. This CDR3 is 16 amino acids long. Per germline, CDR1 SGHTA and CDR2 FQGNSA. The V gene end was trimmed by 5 bases and the J gene end by 4 bases; junction bases not matched to a gene: 10.

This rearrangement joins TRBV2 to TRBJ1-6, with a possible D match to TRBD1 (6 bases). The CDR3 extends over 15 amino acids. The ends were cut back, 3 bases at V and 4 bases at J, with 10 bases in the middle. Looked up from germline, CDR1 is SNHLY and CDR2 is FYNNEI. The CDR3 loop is CASSEGALYNSPLHF. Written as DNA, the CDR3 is TGTGCCAGCAGTGAGGGGGCACTTTATAATTCACCCCTCCACTTT.

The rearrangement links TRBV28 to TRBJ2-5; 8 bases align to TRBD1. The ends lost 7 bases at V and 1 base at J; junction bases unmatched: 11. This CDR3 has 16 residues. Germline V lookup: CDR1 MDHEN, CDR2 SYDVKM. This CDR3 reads CASTSGQGGAQETQYF. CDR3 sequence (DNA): TGTGCCAGCACCTCCGGACAGGGTGGGGCCCAAGAGACCCAGTACTTC. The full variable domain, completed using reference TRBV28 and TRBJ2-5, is DVKVTQSSRYLVKRTGEKVFLECVQDMDHENMFWYRQDPGLGLRLIYFSYDVKMKEKGDIPEGYSVSREKKERFSLILESASTNQTSMYLCASTSGQGGAQETQYFGPGTRLLVL.

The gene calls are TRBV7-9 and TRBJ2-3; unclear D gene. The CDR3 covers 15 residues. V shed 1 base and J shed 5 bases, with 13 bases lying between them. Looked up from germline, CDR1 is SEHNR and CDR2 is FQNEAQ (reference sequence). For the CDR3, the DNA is TGTGCCAGCAGCTTAGGGACCCTTGGGCGAGATACGCAGTATTTT. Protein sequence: CASSLGTLGRDTQYF.

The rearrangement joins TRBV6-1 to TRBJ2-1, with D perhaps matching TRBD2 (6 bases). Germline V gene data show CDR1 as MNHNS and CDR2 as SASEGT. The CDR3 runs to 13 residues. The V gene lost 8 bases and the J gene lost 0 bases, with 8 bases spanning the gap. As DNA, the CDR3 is TGTGCCAGCTTGGGGGGCTCCTACAATGAGCAGTTCTTC. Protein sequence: CASLGGSYNEQFF.

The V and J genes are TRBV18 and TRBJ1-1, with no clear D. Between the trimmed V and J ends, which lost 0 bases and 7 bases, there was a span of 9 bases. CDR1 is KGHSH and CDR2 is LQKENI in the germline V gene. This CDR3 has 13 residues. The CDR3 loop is CASSPPAAIEAFF. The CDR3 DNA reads TGTGCCAGCTCACCACCGGCAGCGATTGAAGCTTTCTTT.